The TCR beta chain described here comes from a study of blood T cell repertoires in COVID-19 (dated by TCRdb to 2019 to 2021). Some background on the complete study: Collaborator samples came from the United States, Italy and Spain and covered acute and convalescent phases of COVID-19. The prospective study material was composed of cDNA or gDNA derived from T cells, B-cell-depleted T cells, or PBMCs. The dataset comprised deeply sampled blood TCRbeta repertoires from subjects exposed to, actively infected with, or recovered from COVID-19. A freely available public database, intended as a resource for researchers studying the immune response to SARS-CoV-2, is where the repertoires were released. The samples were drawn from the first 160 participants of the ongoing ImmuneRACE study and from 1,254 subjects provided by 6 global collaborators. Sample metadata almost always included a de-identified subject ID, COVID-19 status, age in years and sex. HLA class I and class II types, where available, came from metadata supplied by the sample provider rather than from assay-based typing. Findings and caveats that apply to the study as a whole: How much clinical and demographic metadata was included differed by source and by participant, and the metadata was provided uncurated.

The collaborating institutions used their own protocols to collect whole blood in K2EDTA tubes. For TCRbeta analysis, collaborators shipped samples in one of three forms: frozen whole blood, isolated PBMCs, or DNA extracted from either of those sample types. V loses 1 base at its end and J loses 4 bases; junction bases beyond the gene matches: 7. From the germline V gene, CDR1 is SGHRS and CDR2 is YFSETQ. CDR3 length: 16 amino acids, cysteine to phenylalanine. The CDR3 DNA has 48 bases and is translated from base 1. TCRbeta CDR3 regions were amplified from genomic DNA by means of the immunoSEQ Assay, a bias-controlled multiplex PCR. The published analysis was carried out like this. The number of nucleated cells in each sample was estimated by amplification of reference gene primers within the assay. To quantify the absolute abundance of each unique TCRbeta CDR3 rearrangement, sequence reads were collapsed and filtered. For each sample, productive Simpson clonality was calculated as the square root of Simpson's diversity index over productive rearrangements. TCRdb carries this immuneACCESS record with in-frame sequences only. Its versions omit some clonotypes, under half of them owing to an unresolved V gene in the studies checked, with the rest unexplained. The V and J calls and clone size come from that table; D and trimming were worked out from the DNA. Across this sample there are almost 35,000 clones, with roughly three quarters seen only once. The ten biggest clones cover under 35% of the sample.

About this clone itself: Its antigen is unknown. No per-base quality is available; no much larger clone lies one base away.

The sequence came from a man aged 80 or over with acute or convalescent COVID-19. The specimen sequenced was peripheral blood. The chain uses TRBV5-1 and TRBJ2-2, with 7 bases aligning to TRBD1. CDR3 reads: CASSLLTGVSTGELFF. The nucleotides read TGCGCCAGCAGCTTGTTAACAGGGGTGAGCACCGGGGAGCTGTTTTTT.